Listed below are T cell receptor beta chains from one sample, sequenced in a study of shared clonotypes between healthy human individuals. Method: immunoSEQ multiplex PCR; TCRdb's copy keeps in-frame clones and lacks some. The sample consists of some 2.1 million clones, approximately 92% of them appearing once. Sample: naive CD8+ T cells from PBMCs. These receptors all come from a man aged 18-30 years in good health. Some clones in this sample may be carry-over from other donors' samples. The CDR3 runs from the conserved cysteine through the conserved F or W. The D gene is left open where the match is weak. Only part of the rows carry a size: once, few, many, or a class if the clone is expanded.

d_call	clone_size	v_call	j_call	cdr3_nt	cdr3_aa
.	.	TRBV19	TRBJ2-2	TGTGCCAGTCATTTCAGGACTCCGAACACCGGGGAGCTGTTTTTT	CASHFRTPNTGELFF
.	.	TRBV30	TRBJ1-5	TGTGCCTGGAGTGCGGGGATTACGGCTTGGCAGCCCCAGCATTTT	CAWSAGITAWQPQHF
.	.	TRBV4-2	TRBJ1-1	TGTGCCAGCAGCCTTACAGGTGAAACTGAAGCTTTCTTT	CASSLTGETEAFF
TRBD2	once	TRBV5-4	TRBJ2-7	TGTGCCAGCAGCTTCCTAGCGGGAGCCTCCTACGAGCAGTACTTC	CASSFLAGASYEQYF
.	.	TRBV4-2	TRBJ2-1	TGTGCCAGCAGCCAAGATCGGGGGGCCGGGAATGAGCAGTTCTTC	CASSQDRGAGNEQFF
TRBD1	.	TRBV30	TRBJ1-5	TGTGCCTGGAGCGGGACAGGAAGGAACCAGCCCCAGCATTTT	CAWSGTGRNQPQHF
.	.	TRBV19	TRBJ2-5	TGTGCCAGTAGCGCGCGCCAGTACCAAGAGACCCAGTACTTC	CASSARQYQETQYF
.	.	TRBV25-1	TRBJ2-1	TGTGCCAGCAGTCAAAGAGAGGGCCTGGGCAATGAGCAGTTCTTC	CASSQREGLGNEQFF
.	.	TRBV6-1	TRBJ2-4	TGTGCCAGCAGTGAACGGACGGGAGCCAAAAACATTCAGTACTTC	CASSERTGAKNIQYF
.	.	TRBV27	TRBJ1-1	TGTGCCAGCAGCCCCTCGGGGGCGCGGACTGAAGCTTTCTTT	CASSPSGARTEAFF
TRBD2	.	TRBV9	TRBJ2-3	TGTGCCAGCAGCGTCGGCGGGAGGCGCGTCACAGATACGCAGTATTTT	CASSVGGRRVTDTQYF
.	.	TRBV5-1	TRBJ1-4	TGCGCCAGCAGCTTGGCTCGTGGGGGCCTAGGGGAAAAACTGTTTTTT	CASSLARGGLGEKLFF
TRBD2	.	TRBV13	TRBJ2-3	TGTGCCAGCAGCTTGGCGGGGCTAGCGGAGACTAGCACAGATACGCAGTATTTT	CASSLAGLAETSTDTQYF
TRBD1	.	TRBV25-1	TRBJ2-1	TGTGCCAGCAGTGAGAACAGGGGCTTTTCCTTTTACAATGAGCAGTTCTTC	CASSENRGFSFYNEQFF
.	.	TRBV5-5	TRBJ2-7	TGTGCCAGCAGCTTGGTGCACTGGGGGACCTACGAGCAGTACTTC	CASSLVHWGTYEQYF
TRBD1	.	TRBV15	TRBJ1-4	TGTGCCACCAGCGGGGGGACAGGGACTAATGAAAAACTGTTTTTT	CATSGGTGTNEKLFF
.	.	TRBV28	TRBJ2-7	TGTGCCAGCAGTCCATTTGGGGGATCCTACGAGCAGTACTTC	CASSPFGGSYEQYF
TRBD1	.	TRBV14	TRBJ2-7	TGTGCCAGCAGCTATCCGGGACAGGAGAACCCCGAGCAGTACTTC	CASSYPGQENPEQYF
.	.	TRBV23-1	TRBJ2-1	TGCGCCAGCAGTCAATCCTTTGGTAGTATCGATGAGCAGTTCTTC	CASSQSFGSIDEQFF
.	.	TRBV5-1	TRBJ1-5	TGCGCCAGCAGCTTGAGTGCAGGGGTCAATCAGCCCCAGCATTTT	CASSLSAGVNQPQHF
TRBD1	.	TRBV6-1	TRBJ1-2	TGTGCCAGCACCCTACAGGGGGCCTATGGCTACACCTTC	CASTLQGAYGYTF
.	.	TRBV4-2	TRBJ1-1	TGTGCCAGCAGCCAAGCGATTGCTGGACTGAACACTGAAGCTTTCTTT	CASSQAIAGLNTEAFF
.	.	TRBV29-1	TRBJ2-1	TGCAGCGTTGTCCGGGCATCCAATGAGCAGTTCTTC	CSVVRASNEQFF
TRBD1	.	TRBV5-1	TRBJ2-5	TGCGCCAGCAGCTTGGGGGGACAGGGCGGCCAAGAGACCCAGTACTTC	CASSLGGQGGQETQYF
.	.	TRBV7-8	TRBJ2-7	TGTGCCAGCAGCTTAGCGGGGGGCTACGAGCAGTACTTC	CASSLAGGYEQYF
TRBD2	.	TRBV9	TRBJ2-7	TGTGCCAGCAGCGAACGGGAGGGGTTCCCCCCCTACGAGCAGTACTTC	CASSEREGFPPYEQYF
.	few	TRBV19	TRBJ1-2	TGTGCCAGTAGTCCCCAGACAGTTTATGGCTACACCTTC	CASSPQTVYGYTF
TRBD1	.	TRBV5-6	TRBJ2-2	TGTGCCAGCAGCTGGGAACAGGGGGCGTCCGGGGAGCTGTTTTTT	CASSWEQGASGELFF
.	.	TRBV4-1	TRBJ2-7	TGCGCCAGCAGCCAAGAAAATGCGGCCGCTAGGAGCTCCTACGAGCAGTACTTC	CASSQENAAARSSYEQYF
.	.	TRBV2	TRBJ1-5	TGTGCCAGCAGTGAATCTCAGGGTTCGGTGCAGCCCCAGCATTTT	CASSESQGSVQPQHF
TRBD1	.	TRBV7-2	TRBJ2-2	TGTGCCAGCAGCTACGGACAGGCTTCTATTTCGAACACCGGGGAGCTGTTTTTT	CASSYGQASISNTGELFF
.	.	TRBV4-2	TRBJ2-2	TGTGCCAGCAGCCAAGTCGGGGTCACCGGGGAGCTGTTTTTT	CASSQVGVTGELFF
.	.	TRBV28	TRBJ2-7	TGTGCCAGCAGTTTAAGGGCTATCTACGAGCAGTACTTC	CASSLRAIYEQYF
.	.	TRBV4-2	TRBJ2-3	TGTGCCAGCAGCCAAGACAGGGGTTTATCAGATACGCAGTATTTT	CASSQDRGLSDTQYF
TRBD2	.	TRBV15	TRBJ2-1	TGTGCCACCAGCAGAGAGGGGGGGACTAGCGGTTTCTCCTACAATGAGCAGTTCTTC	CATSREGGTSGFSYNEQFF
.	once	TRBV19	TRBJ2-3	TGTGCCAGTAGTGGTCGGCTCAGAGATACGCAGTATTTT	CASSGRLRDTQYF
.	.	TRBV9	TRBJ2-2	TGTGCCAGCAGCTCCGGGCCACCTACAATTGGGAGCGGGGAGCTGTTTTTT	CASSSGPPTIGSGELFF
TRBD1	.	TRBV7-8	TRBJ2-6	TGTGCCAGCAGCCTACGCCCGGACAGGGGGTCTGGGGCCAACGTCCTGACTTTC	CASSLRPDRGSGANVLTF
.	.	TRBV7-9	TRBJ2-2	TGTGCCAGCAGCTTACAGCGCCCCGGACAGACGAACACCGGGGAGCTGTTTTTT	CASSLQRPGQTNTGELFF
TRBD2	.	TRBV4-1	TRBJ2-1	TGCGCCAGCAGCAAGGGACTAGCGGGAGGGTACAATGAGCAGTTCTTC	CASSKGLAGGYNEQFF
TRBD2	.	TRBV28	TRBJ2-5	TGTGCCAGCAGTTTTGGGACGGGAGGGCCTTTAGAGACCCAGTACTTC	CASSFGTGGPLETQYF
.	.	TRBV10-2	TRBJ1-2	TGCGCCAGCAGTGAAAGACCGGGAGGGGCTAAAGGCTACACCTTC	CASSERPGGAKGYTF
.	.	TRBV6-5	TRBJ1-1	TGTGCCAGCAGCCCTTATGGGGTCACTGAAGCTTTCTTT	CASSPYGVTEAFF
.	.	TRBV5-1	TRBJ2-2	TGCGCCAGCAGCTGGATCGACGGATACACCGGGGAGCTGTTTTTT	CASSWIDGYTGELFF
TRBD1	.	TRBV6-5	TRBJ2-7	TGTGCCAGCAGTTTAGGACAGGGGGGCTACGAGCAGTACTTC	CASSLGQGGYEQYF
.	.	TRBV27	TRBJ1-5	TGTGCCAGCAGTTTAAAGGGAGGGGGGATAAATCAGCCCCAGCATTTT	CASSLKGGGINQPQHF
.	.	TRBV19	TRBJ1-5	TGTGCCAGTAGTATAGTCGAGCTTCGGCCCCAGCATTTT	CASSIVELRPQHF
.	.	TRBV5-4	TRBJ2-3	TGTGCCAGCAGATTATCGGACGGAGACACAGATACGCAGTATTTT	CASRLSDGDTDTQYF
.	once	TRBV27	TRBJ2-1	TGTGCCAGCCAAAGGGGCTCTTATAGCTCCTACAATGAGCAGTTCTTC	CASQRGSYSSYNEQFF
TRBD1	.	TRBV7-6	TRBJ1-1	TGTGCCAGCAGCCCCGGGTGGGGGACAGAAATGCAGAACACTGAAGCTTTCTTT	CASSPGWGTEMQNTEAFF
TRBD2	.	TRBV19	TRBJ2-3	TGTGCCAGCAGTCGGACTAGCGGGAGTGGAGATACGCAGTATTTT	CASSRTSGSGDTQYF
TRBD1	.	TRBV6-5	TRBJ2-2	TGTGCCAGCAGCGGGACAGGGACCGGGGAGCTGTTTTTT	CASSGTGTGELFF
TRBD1	.	TRBV5-1	TRBJ2-7	TGCGCCAGCAGCACCTGGACAGGGGTGTTCTACGAGCAGTACTTC	CASSTWTGVFYEQYF
.	once	TRBV7-6	TRBJ2-3	TGTGCCAGCAGCTTAGCGTCCGGGGGTTTAGATACGCAGTATTTT	CASSLASGGLDTQYF